The rows below give T cell receptor beta chains drawn from one sample of a study of T cells after yellow fever vaccination. TCRdb analysed the 5' RACE reads with MiXCR anew, one entry per CDR3 protein. The data hold about 130,000 distinct CDR3 sequences, with approximately 8.4% observed a single time. This specimen was CD8+ T cells sorted from PBMCs, taken on the day of the yellow fever booster vaccination. Every receptor here comes from a man between 18 and 29 years old who received the YFV17D yellow fever vaccine. Each CDR3 is given with its conserved first and last residue. The order of the fields is V gene, J gene, D gene, clone size, CDR3 protein, CDR3 DNA. A D gene is named only where the DNA matches it firmly. Clone size appears in some rows only: once, few, many, or a class for an expanded clone.

V: TRBV5-1; J: TRBJ2-5; D: -; size: few; CDR3: CASSLEVVRETQYF; DNA: TGCGCCAGCAGCTTGGAAGTGGTTAGGGAGACCCAGTACTTC
V: TRBV27; J: TRBJ2-4; D: -; size: -; CDR3: CASSFSLAKNIQYF; DNA: TGTGCCAGCAGCTTCAGCCTAGCCAAAAACATTCAGTACTTC
V: TRBV3-2; J: TRBJ2-7; D: -; size: few; CDR3: CASSHSGGSYEQYF; DNA: TGTGCCAGCAGCCACAGCGGGGGCTCGTACGAGCAGTACTTC
V: TRBV27; J: TRBJ1-1; D: -; size: -; CDR3: CASSFPHPWGARRKDTEAFF; DNA: TGTGCCAGCAGTTTTCCACACCCATGGGGGGCGCGGAGGAAGGACACTGAAGCTTTCTTT
V: TRBV7-9; J: TRBJ2-1; D: TRBD1; size: many; CDR3: CASSQRPDRAKFF; DNA: TGTGCCAGCAGCCAAAGACCCGACAGGGCTAAGTTCTTC
V: TRBV4-3; J: TRBJ1-1; D: TRBD1; size: few; CDR3: CASSQDRDRGLRLAFF; DNA: TGCGCCAGCAGCCAAGACCGGGACAGGGGGCTCCGCCTAGCTTTCTTT
V: TRBV18; J: TRBJ2-1; D: TRBD1; size: -; CDR3: CASSTTGGAFNEQFF; DNA: TGTGCCAGCTCAACAACAGGGGGCGCCTTCAATGAGCAGTTCTTC
V: TRBV6-4; J: TRBJ2-2; D: TRBD2; size: many; CDR3: CASSDSSGGTGELFF; DNA: TGTGCCAGCAGTGACTCTAGCGGGGGCACCGGGGAGCTGTTTTTT
V: TRBV5-6; J: TRBJ2-3; D: TRBD2; size: -; CDR3: CASSIPFGGARREQYF; DNA: TGTGCCAGCTCCATCCCGTTCGGGGGGGCTAGGAGGGAGCAGTATTTT
V: TRBV15; J: TRBJ1-5; D: -; size: few; CDR3: CATSRPPGNQPQHF; DNA: TGTGCCACCAGCAGACCCCCGGGGAATCAGCCCCAGCATTTT
V: TRBV9; J: TRBJ2-1; D: -; size: -; CDR3: CASSSRGTAFSYNEQFF; DNA: TGTGCCAGCAGCTCGCGTGGTACGGCATTCTCCTACAATGAGCAGTTCTTC
V: TRBV5-1; J: TRBJ2-2; D: -; size: -; CDR3: CASTDRLTELFF; DNA: TGCGCCAGCACAGACAGATTGACGGAGCTGTTTTTT
V: TRBV9; J: TRBJ1-2; D: -; size: -; CDR3: CASSVVTGRDGYTF; DNA: TGTGCCAGCAGCGTAGTAACAGGGAGGGATGGCTACACCTTC
V: TRBV9; J: TRBJ2-4; D: -; size: many; CDR3: CASSVGTLPPRRNIQYF; DNA: TGTGCCAGCAGCGTAGGGACGCTTCCCCCGCGGAGAAACATTCAGTACTTC
V: TRBV15; J: TRBJ2-1; D: -; size: many; CDR3: CATSSLVTNEQFF; DNA: TGTGCCACCAGCTCCCTGGTTACCAATGAGCAGTTCTTC
V: TRBV20-1; J: TRBJ2-1; D: -; size: -; CDR3: CSAEDEHNNEQFF; DNA: TGCAGTGCAGAAGACGAACACAACAATGAGCAGTTCTTC
V: TRBV5-1; J: TRBJ2-5; D: TRBD2; size: -; CDR3: CASRRTSGGPLQETQYF; DNA: TGCGCCAGCAGACGGACTAGCGGGGGGCCCTTACAAGAGACCCAGTACTTC
V: TRBV3-1; J: TRBJ1-2; D: -; size: -; CDR3: CASSPRHQPFGYTF; DNA: TGTGCCAGCAGCCCCCGACACCAGCCCTTTGGCTACACCTTC
V: TRBV4-1; J: TRBJ1-2; D: -; size: -; CDR3: CASSQDAGDYGYTF; DNA: TGCGCCAGCAGCCAAGATGCAGGAGACTATGGCTACACCTTC
V: TRBV7-9; J: TRBJ2-3; D: TRBD1; size: few; CDR3: CASSLGDSQSLSTDTQYF; DNA: TGTGCCAGCAGCTTGGGGGACAGCCAGAGCCTTAGCACAGATACGCAGTATTTT
V: TRBV4-1; J: TRBJ2-2; D: TRBD2; size: -; CDR3: CASSQAGGGAYTGELFF; DNA: TGCGCCAGCAGCCAAGCTGGCGGGGGGGCTTACACCGGGGAGCTGTTTTTT
V: TRBV7-9; J: TRBJ2-1; D: TRBD2; size: medium-sized; CDR3: CASSLVGAGNNEQFF; DNA: TGTGCCAGCAGCTTAGTTGGAGCGGGGAACAATGAGCAGTTCTTC
V: TRBV10-3; J: TRBJ2-1; D: -; size: many; CDR3: CAIRITSEAYNEQFF; DNA: TGTGCCATCAGAATCACCAGCGAGGCCTACAATGAGCAGTTCTTC
V: TRBV29-1; J: TRBJ1-1; D: -; size: -; CDR3: CSVEPGSWTEAFF; DNA: TGCAGCGTTGAACCAGGGAGTTGGACTGAAGCTTTCTTT
V: TRBV5-1; J: TRBJ1-4; D: TRBD1; size: -; CDR3: CASTTGTGVNEKLFF; DNA: TGCGCCAGCACCACCGGGACAGGGGTTAATGAAAAACTGTTTTTT
V: TRBV7-9; J: TRBJ1-5; D: TRBD1; size: -; CDR3: CASSGTGVGNQPQHF; DNA: TGTGCCAGCAGCGGGACAGGGGTGGGCAATCAGCCCCAGCATTTT
V: TRBV28; J: TRBJ2-1; D: -; size: few; CDR3: CASVRGTDSYNEQFF; DNA: TGTGCCAGTGTCAGAGGGACTGACTCCTACAATGAGCAGTTCTTC
V: TRBV7-2; J: TRBJ2-3; D: TRBD2; size: few; CDR3: CASRGSGTSVVDTQYF; DNA: TGTGCCAGCAGAGGTTCCGGGACTAGCGTAGTAGATACGCAGTATTTT
V: TRBV20-1; J: TRBJ2-3; D: -; size: few; CDR3: CSASHPPGNSTDTQYF; DNA: TGCAGTGCTAGCCACCCCCCAGGGAATAGCACAGATACGCAGTATTTT
V: TRBV29-1; J: TRBJ2-1; D: TRBD1; size: few; CDR3: CSVDRGRDLSVQFF; DNA: TGCAGCGTGGACAGGGGTCGGGATTTGTCCGTGCAGTTCTTC
V: TRBV7-2; J: TRBJ1-6; D: TRBD1; size: few; CDR3: CASSVDRGVYSPLHF; DNA: TGTGCCAGCAGCGTGGACAGGGGGGTCTATTCACCCCTCCACTTT
V: TRBV3-1; J: TRBJ1-5; D: -; size: few; CDR3: CASSQGARGQPQHF; DNA: TGTGCCAGCAGCCAGGGGGCGAGGGGTCAGCCCCAGCATTTT
V: TRBV5-6; J: TRBJ2-1; D: -; size: many; CDR3: CASSVGTNEQFF; DNA: TGTGCCAGCAGCGTGGGCACGAATGAGCAGTTCTTC
V: TRBV7-2; J: TRBJ1-3; D: -; size: many; CDR3: CASSLGTLTDSGNTIYF; DNA: TGTGCCAGCAGCTTAGGAACACTAACGGACTCTGGAAACACCATATATTTT
V: TRBV7-6; J: TRBJ2-3; D: -; size: -; CDR3: CASSLLPDRGTDTQYF; DNA: TGTGCCAGCAGCTTACTTCCGGACAGAGGCACAGATACGCAGTATTTT
V: TRBV7-9; J: TRBJ1-2; D: -; size: -; CDR3: CASSFGSQAHGYTF; DNA: TGTGCCAGCAGCTTCGGCTCACAGGCGCATGGCTACACCTTC
V: TRBV7-9; J: TRBJ1-2; D: -; size: -; CDR3: CASSPLGGGIAYGYTF; DNA: TGTGCCAGCAGCCCTCTTGGGGGGGGCATCGCCTATGGCTACACCTTC
V: TRBV7-2; J: TRBJ1-2; D: -; size: -; CDR3: CASSPGLSYGYTF; DNA: TGTGCCAGCAGCCCAGGGCTGAGCTATGGCTACACCTTC
V: TRBV7-3; J: TRBJ2-2; D: TRBD1; size: few; CDR3: CASSPGTGSTGELFF; DNA: TGTGCCAGCAGCCCCGGGACAGGGTCCACCGGGGAGCTGTTTTTT
V: TRBV25-1; J: TRBJ2-3; D: -; size: -; CDR3: CASSEFGDSADTQYF; DNA: TGTGCCAGCAGTGAATTTGGGGACTCCGCAGATACGCAGTATTTT
V: TRBV6-5; J: TRBJ2-1; D: -; size: -; CDR3: CASSYSTHGGNEQFF; DNA: TGTGCCAGCAGTTACTCGACTCACGGTGGGAATGAGCAGTTCTTC
V: TRBV20-1; J: TRBJ2-1; D: -; size: -; CDR3: CSARGSYEQFF; DNA: TGCAGTGCTAGAGGTTCTTATGAGCAGTTCTTC